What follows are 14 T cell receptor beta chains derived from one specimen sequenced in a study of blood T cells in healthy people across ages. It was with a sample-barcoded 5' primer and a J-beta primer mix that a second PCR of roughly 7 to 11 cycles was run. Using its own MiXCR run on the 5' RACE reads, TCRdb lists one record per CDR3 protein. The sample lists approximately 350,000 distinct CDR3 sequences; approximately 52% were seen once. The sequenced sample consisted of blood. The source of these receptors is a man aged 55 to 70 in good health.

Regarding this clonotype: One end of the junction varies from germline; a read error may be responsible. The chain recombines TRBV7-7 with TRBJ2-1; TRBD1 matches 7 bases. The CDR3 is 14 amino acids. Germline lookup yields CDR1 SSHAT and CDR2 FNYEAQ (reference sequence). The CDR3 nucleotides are TGTGCTAGCAGCCCCCGTCATGGACAGGCCGAGCAGTTCTTC. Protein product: CASSPRHGQAEQFF.

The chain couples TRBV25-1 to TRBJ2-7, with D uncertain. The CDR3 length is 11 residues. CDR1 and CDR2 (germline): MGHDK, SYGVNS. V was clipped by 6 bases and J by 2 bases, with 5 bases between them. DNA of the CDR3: TGTGCCAGCAGACAAGCCTACGAGCAGTACTTC. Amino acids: CASRQAYEQYF.

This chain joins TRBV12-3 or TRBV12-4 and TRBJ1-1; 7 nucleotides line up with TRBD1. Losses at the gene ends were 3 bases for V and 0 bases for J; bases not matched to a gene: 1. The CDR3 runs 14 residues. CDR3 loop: CASSFGTVNTEAFF. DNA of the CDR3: TGTGCCAGCAGTTTCGGGACAGTGAACACTGAAGCTTTCTTT.

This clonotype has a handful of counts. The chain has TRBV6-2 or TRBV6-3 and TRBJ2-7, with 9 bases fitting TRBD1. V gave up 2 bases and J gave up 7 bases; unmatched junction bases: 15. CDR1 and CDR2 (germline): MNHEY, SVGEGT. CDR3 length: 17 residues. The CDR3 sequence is CASSYPRQGVRLREQYF. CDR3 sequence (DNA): TGTGCCAGCAGTTACCCACGACAGGGGGTAAGGCTTCGAGAGCAGTACTTC.

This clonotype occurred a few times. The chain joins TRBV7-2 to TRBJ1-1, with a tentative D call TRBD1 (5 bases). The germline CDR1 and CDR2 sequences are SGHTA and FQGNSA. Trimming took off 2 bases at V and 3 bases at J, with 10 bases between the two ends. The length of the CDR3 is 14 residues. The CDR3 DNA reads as TGTGCCAGCAGCTTAAGTTCGGGGGACACTGAAGCTTTCTTT. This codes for CASSLSSGDTEAFF. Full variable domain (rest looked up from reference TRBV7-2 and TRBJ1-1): GAGVSQSPSNKVTEKGKDVELRCDPISGHTALYWYRQSLGQGLEFLIYFQGNSAPDKSGLPSDRFSAERTGGSVSTLTIQRTQQEDSAVYLCASSLSSGDTEAFFGQGTRLTVV.

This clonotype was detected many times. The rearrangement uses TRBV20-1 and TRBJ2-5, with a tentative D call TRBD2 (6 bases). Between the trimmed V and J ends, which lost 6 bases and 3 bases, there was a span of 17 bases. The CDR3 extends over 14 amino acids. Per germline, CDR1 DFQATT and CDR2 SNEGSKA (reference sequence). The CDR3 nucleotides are TGCAGTGCCCCGCCCGCGGGATTAAAAGAGACCCAGTACTTC. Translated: CSAPPAGLKETQYF.

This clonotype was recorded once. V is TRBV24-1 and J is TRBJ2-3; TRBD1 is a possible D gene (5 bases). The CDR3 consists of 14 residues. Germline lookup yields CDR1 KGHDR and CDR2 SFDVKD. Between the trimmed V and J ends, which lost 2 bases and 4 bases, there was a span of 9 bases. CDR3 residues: CATSDSDKSDTQYF. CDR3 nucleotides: TGTGCCACCAGTGATTCGGACAAGTCAGATACGCAGTATTTT.

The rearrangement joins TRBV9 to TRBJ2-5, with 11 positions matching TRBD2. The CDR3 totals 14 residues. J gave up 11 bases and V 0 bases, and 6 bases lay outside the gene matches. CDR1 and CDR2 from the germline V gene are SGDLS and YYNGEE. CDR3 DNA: TGTGCCAGCAGCGTAGTAGCGGGAGGGCGGGAGCAGTACTTC. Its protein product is CASSVVAGGREQYF.

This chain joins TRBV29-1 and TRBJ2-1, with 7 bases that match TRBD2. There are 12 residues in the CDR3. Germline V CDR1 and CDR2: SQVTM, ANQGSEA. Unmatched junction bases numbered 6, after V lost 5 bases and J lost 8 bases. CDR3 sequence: CSVPQTSYEQFF. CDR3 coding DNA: TGCAGCGTTCCCCAGACTAGCTATGAGCAGTTCTTC.

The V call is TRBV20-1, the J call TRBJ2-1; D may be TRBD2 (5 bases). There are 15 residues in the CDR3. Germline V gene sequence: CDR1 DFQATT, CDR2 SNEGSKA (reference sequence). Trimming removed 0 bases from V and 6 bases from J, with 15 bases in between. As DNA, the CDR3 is TGCAGTGCTAGAGATGCCGTTGGACTTCTCAATGAGCAGTTCTTC. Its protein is CSARDAVGLLNEQFF.

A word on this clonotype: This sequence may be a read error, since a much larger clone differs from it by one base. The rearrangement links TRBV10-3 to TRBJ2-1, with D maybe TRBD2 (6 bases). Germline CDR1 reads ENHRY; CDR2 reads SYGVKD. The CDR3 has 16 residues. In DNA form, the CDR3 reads TGTGCCATCAGCTACGGGGGAGGACGGGCCCACAAGGAGCAGTTCTTC. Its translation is CAISYGGGRAHKEQFF.

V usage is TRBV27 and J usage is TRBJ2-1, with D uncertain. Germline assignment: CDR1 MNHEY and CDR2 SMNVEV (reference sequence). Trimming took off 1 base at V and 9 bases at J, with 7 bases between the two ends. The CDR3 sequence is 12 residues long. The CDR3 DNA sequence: TGTGCCAGCAGTTTATTTGGAGCTGAGCAGTTCTTC. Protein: CASSLFGAEQFF.

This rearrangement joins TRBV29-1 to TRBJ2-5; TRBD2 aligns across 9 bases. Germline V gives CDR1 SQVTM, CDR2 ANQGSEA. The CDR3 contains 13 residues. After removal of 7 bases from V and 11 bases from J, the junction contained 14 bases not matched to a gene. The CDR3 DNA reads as TGCAGCGCCGGACGAGCGGGGGGTGTTGAGCAGTACTTC. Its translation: CSAGRAGGVEQYF. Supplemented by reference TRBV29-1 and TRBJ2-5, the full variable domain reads SAVISQKPSRDICQRGTSLTIQCQVDSQVTMMFWYRQQPGQSLTLIATANQGSEATYESGFVIDKFPISRPNLTFSTLTVSNMSPEDSSIYLCSAGRAGGVEQYFGPGTRLLVL.

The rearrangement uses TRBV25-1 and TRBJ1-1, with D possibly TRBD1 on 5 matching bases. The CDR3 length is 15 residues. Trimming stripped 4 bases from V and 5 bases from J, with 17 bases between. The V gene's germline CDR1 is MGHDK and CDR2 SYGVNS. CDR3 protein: CASSGPPAGRTEAFF. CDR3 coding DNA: TGTGCCAGCAGTGGGCCCCCCGCAGGGAGGACTGAAGCTTTCTTT.